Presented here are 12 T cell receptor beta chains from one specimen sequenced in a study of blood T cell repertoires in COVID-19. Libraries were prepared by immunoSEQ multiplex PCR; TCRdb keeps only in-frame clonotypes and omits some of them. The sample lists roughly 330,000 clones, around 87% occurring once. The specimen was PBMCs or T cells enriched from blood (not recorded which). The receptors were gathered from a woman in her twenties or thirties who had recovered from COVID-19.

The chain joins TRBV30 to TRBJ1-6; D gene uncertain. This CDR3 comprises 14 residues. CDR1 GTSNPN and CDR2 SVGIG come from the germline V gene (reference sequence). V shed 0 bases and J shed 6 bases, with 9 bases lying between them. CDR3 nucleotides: TGTGCCTGGAGTGTTGGGCAGCCTAATTCACCCCTCCACTTT. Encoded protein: CAWSVGQPNSPLHF.

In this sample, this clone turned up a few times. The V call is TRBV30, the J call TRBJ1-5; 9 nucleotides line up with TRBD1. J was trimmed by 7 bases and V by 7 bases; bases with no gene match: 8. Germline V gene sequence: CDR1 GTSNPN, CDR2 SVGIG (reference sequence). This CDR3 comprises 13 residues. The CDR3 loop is CASSRDRDQPQHF. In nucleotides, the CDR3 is TGTGCCTCGTCCCGGGACAGGGACCAGCCCCAGCATTTT.

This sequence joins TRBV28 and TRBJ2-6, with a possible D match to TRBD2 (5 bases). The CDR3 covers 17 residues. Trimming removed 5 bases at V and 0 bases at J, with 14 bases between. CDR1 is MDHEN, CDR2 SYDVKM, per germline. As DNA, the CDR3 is TGTGCCAGCAGTGCCTTAGGAGGAGCCTCTGGGGCCAACGTCCTGACTTTC. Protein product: CASSALGGASGANVLTF. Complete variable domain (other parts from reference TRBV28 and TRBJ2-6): DVKVTQSSRYLVKRTGEKVFLECVQDMDHENMFWYRQDPGLGLRLIYFSYDVKMKEKGDIPEGYSVSREKKERFSLILESASTNQTSMYLCASSALGGASGANVLTFGAGSRLTVL.

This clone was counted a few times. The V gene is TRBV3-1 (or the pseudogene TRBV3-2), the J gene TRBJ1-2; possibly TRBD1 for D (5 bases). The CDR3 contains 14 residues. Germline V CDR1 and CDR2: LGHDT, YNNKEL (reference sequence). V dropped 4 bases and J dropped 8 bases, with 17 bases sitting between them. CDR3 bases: TGTGCCAGCAGCCCCGGGACGGGGGTTGGGGGCTACACCTTC. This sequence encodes CASSPGTGVGGYTF.

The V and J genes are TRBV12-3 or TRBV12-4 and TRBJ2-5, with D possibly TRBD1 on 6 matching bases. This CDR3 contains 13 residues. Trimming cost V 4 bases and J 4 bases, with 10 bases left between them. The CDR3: CASSWTVRETQYF. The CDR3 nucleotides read TGTGCCAGCAGTTGGACAGTAAGAGAGACCCAGTACTTC.

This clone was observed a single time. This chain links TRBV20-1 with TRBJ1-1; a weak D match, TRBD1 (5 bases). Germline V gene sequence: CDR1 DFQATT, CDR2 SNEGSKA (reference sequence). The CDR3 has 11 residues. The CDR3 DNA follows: TGCAGGTCGGGGGGTTACACTGAAGCTTTCTTT. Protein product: CRSGGYTEAFF.

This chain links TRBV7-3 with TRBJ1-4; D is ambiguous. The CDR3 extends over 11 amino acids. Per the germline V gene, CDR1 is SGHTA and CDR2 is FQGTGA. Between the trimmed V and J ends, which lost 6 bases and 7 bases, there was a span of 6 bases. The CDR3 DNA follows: TGTGCCAGCAGGACGGGTGAAAAACTGTTTTTT. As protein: CASRTGEKLFF.

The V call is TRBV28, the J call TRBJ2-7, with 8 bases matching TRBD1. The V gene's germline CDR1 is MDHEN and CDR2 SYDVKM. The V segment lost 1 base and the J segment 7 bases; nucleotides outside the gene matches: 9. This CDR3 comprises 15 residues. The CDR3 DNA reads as TGTGCCAGCAGTTTATCGGGCAGGGGGCTGGGGGAGCAGTACTTC. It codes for CASSLSGRGLGEQYF.

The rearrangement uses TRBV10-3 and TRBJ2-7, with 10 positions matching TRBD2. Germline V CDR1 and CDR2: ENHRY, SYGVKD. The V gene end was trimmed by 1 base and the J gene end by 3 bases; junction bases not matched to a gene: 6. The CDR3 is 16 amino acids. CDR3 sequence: CAISELAGGTVYEQYF. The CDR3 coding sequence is TGTGCCATCAGTGAGTTAGCGGGGGGCACCGTCTACGAGCAGTACTTC.

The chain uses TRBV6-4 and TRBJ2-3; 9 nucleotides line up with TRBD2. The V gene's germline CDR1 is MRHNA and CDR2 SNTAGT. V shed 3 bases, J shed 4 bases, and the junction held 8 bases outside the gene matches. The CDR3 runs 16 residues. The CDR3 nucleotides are TGTGCCAGCAGTGAATCAGCGGGGGGTGGATCAGATACGCAGTATTTT. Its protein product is CASSESAGGGSDTQYF.

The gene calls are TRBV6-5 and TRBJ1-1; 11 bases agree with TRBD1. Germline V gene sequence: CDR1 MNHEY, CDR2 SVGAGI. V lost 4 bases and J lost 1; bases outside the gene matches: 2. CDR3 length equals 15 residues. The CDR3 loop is CASSWTGGGNTEAFF. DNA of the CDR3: TGTGCCAGCAGTTGGACAGGGGGCGGGAACACTGAAGCTTTCTTT.

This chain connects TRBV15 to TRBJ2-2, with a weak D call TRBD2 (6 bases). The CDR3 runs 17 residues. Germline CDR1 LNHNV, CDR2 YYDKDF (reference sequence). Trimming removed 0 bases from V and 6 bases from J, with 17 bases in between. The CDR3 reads CATSRDRSLEGPGELFF. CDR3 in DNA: TGTGCCACCAGCAGAGATAGGTCTCTGGAGGGCCCCGGGGAGCTGTTTTTT.